This note documents a single TCR beta chain sequence. Antigen unknown. The sample originates from a study of beta chain features in type 1 diabetes. Study-level background: Patient and healthy donor groups were alike in age, gender and cell yields.

Regarding the study as a whole: It was among patients, rather than healthy donors, that naive, central memory and Treg TCRB repertoires appeared more similar. Among all four CD4+ subsets, Type 1 diabetes patients had TCRB CDR3s that were moderately but significantly shorter.

Stem cell-like memory, regulatory, central memory and naive CD4+ cells were sorted via CD45RO/CCR7/CD25/CD127/CD95/CD27. The sequenced template was cDNA made from the entire isolated RNA. The average read count of naive, central memory and regulatory T cell samples was about 3.57 million. Here immunoSEQ multiplex PCR was the method, and the copy in TCRdb shows in-frame clones only, minus some. The repertoire has hundreds of thousands of clones, about an eighth of them found once; the top ten carry 0.035% to 0.045%. The CDR3 contains 17 residues. The germline CDR1 and CDR2 sequences are SEHNR and FQNEAQ (reference sequence). J was trimmed by 4 bases and V by 5 bases; bases with no gene match: 10.

The rearrangement uses TRBV7-9 and TRBJ2-3; 12 positions match TRBD2. Material for sequencing was naive CD4+ T cells from blood. The source is a man aged 18 to 30 with type 1 diabetes. The CDR3 nucleotides read TGTGCCAGCAGCCCTCGAGGCAGACTAGCGGGGGCAGATACGCAGTATTTT. Its translation is CASSPRGRLAGADTQYF.